Presented here are 9 T cell receptor beta chains from one specimen sequenced in a study of cytotoxic CD8 clonotypes in ibrutinib-treated CLL. The repertoire was sequenced with immunoSEQ multiplex PCR; TCRdb's copy has only in-frame clones and lacks some. This sample has fewer than 35,000 clones, with roughly three quarters found just once. The sample here was PBMCs, taken before ibrutinib treatment. These receptors all stem from a human donor with chronic lymphocytic leukemia.

The chain uses TRBV30 and TRBJ1-2, with D possibly matching TRBD1 (5 bases). V was cut by 4 bases and J by 4 bases, with 13 bases left in between. There are 13 residues in the CDR3. Germline V gives CDR1 GTSNPN, CDR2 SVGIG (reference sequence). The CDR3 DNA reads TGTGCCTGGACAGGGACCGACCGCTATGGCTACACCTTC. This translates into CAWTGTDRYGYTF.

The chain uses TRBV18 and TRBJ1-1; D remains ambiguous. Per the germline V gene, CDR1 is KGHSH and CDR2 is LQKENI. The V and J ends lost 0 bases and 0 bases respectively, with 11 bases between them. This CDR3 contains 16 residues. DNA of the CDR3: TGTGCCAGCTCACCACCGGCCGGCAACATGAACACTGAAGCTTTCTTT. It yields the protein CASSPPAGNMNTEAFF.

This clone came up a few times. The rearrangement joins TRBV11-2 to TRBJ1-1, with D unclear. The CDR3 totals 15 residues. From germline, CDR1 is SGHAT and CDR2 FQNNGV. Trimming removed 4 bases from V and 0 bases from J, with 12 bases in between. The CDR3, as DNA: TGTGCCAGCAGCTCAGATCGAGGGATGAACACTGAAGCTTTCTTT. This codes for CASSSDRGMNTEAFF. Supplemented by reference TRBV11-2 and TRBJ1-1, the full variable domain reads EAGVAQSPRYKIIEKRQSVAFWCNPISGHATLYWYQQILGQGPKLLIQFQNNGVVDDSQLPKDRFSAERLKGVDSTLKIQPAKLEDSAVYLCASSSDRGMNTEAFFGQGTRLTVV.

CDR3 DNA sequence: TGTGCCAGCAGCTTTGGTCGCGGCTCCTACAATGAGCAGTTCTTC. Residues: CASSFGRGSYNEQFF. The chain links TRBV13 to TRBJ2-1; D ambiguous. V lost 3 bases and J lost 0, with 9 bases in between. Germline assignment: CDR1 PRHDT and CDR2 FYEKMQ (reference sequence). The CDR3 totals 15 residues.

This clone was found a few times. The chain couples TRBV19 to TRBJ1-1, with 8 bases fitting TRBD1. V trimming: 7 bases; J trimming: 1 base; junction bases outside the gene matches: 2. The CDR3 is 13 residues long. Germline loops: CDR1 LNHDA, CDR2 SQIVND (reference sequence). The CDR3 loop is CASITGGNTEAFF. The CDR3 bases are TGTGCCAGTATCACAGGGGGGAACACTGAAGCTTTCTTT.

This chain links TRBV29-1 with TRBJ2-7, with D uncertain. The V gene's germline CDR1 is SQVTM and CDR2 ANQGSEA. V shed 2 bases and J shed 3 bases, with 5 bases lying between them. CDR3 length: 11 residues. The CDR3 is CSVENSYEQYF. CDR3 sequence (DNA): TGCAGCGTTGAAAACAGCTACGAGCAGTACTTC.

The V call is TRBV2, the J call TRBJ1-3; no firm D call. The CDR3 is 14 residues long. The V end was cut by 1 base, the J end by 0 bases, with 4 bases between. Germline-derived CDR1 and CDR2 are SNHLY and FYNNEI. The CDR3 DNA reads TGTGCCAGCAGTGAAGACCTCTCTGGAAACACCATATATTTT. Translating gives CASSEDLSGNTIYF.

This clone came up a few times. The chain combines TRBV14 with TRBJ1-1, with a tentative D call TRBD1 (5 bases). Trimming shortened V by 1 base and J by 4 bases, and 10 bases separated the two germline ends. Germline V lookup: CDR1 SGHDN, CDR2 FVKESK. The CDR3 is 14 amino acids. The CDR3 nucleotides read TGTGCCAGCAGCCAAGCGAGGGGAACCACTGAAGCTTTCTTT. Its protein product is CASSQARGTTEAFF.

V gene TRBV7-3 combines with J gene TRBJ2-7, with D possibly being TRBD1 (5 bases). Trimming left V 2 bases short and J 5 bases short, with 10 bases between. This CDR3 has 13 amino acids. The germline CDR1 and CDR2 sequences are SGHTA and FQGTGA. The CDR3 loop is CASSLSGYHEQYF. The CDR3 nucleotides read TGTGCCAGCAGCTTATCAGGGTACCACGAGCAGTACTTC.